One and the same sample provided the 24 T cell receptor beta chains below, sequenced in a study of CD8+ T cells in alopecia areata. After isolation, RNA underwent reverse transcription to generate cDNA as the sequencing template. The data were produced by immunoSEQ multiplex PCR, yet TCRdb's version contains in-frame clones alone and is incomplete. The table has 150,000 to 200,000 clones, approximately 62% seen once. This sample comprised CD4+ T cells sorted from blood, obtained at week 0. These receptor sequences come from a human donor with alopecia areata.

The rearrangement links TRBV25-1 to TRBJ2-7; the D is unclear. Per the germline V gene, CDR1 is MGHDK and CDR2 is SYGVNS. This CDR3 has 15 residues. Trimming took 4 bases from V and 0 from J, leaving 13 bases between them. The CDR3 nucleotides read TGTGCCAGCAGTGTGGCTGGCGAAAGCTCCTACGAGCAGTACTTC. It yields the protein CASSVAGESSYEQYF.

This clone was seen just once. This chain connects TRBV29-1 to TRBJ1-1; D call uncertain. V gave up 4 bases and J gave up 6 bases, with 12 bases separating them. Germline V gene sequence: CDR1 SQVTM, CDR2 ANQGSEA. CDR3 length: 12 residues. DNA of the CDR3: TGCAGCGTTGTTATTGGGTTGCCTGAAGCTTTCTTT. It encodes CSVVIGLPEAFF.

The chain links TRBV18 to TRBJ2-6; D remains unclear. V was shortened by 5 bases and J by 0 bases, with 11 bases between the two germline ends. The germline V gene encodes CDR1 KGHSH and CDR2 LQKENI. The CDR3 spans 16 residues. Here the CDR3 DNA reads TGTGCCAGCTCAGGAGTATGGACCTCTGGGGCCAACGTCCTGACTTTC. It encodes CASSGVWTSGANVLTF.

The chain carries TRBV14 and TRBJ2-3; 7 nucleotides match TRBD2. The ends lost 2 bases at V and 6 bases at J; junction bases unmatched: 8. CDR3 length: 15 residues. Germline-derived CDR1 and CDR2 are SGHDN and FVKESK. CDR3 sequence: CASSQWTRPDDTQYF. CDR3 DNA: TGTGCCAGCAGCCAATGGACTAGACCGGATGATACGCAGTATTTT.

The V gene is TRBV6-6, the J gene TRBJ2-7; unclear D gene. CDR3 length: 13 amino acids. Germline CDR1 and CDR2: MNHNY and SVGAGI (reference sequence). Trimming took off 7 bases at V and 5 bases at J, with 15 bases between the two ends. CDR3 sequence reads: CASTRGEANEQYF. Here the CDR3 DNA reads TGTGCCAGCACCCGAGGAGAGGCCAACGAGCAGTACTTC.

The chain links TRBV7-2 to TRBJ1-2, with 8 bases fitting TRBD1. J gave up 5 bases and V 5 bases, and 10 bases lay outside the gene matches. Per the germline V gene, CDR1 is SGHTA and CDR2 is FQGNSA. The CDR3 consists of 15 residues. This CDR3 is CASSTQDRVEYGYTF. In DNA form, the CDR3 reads TGTGCCAGCAGCACCCAGGACAGGGTGGAGTATGGCTACACCTTC.

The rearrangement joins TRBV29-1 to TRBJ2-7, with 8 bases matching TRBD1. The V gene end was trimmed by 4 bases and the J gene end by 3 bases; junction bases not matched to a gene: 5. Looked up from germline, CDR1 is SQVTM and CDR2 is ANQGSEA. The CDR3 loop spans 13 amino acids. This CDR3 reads CSVAGQGNYEQYF. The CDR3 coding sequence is TGCAGCGTTGCCGGACAGGGAAACTACGAGCAGTACTTC.

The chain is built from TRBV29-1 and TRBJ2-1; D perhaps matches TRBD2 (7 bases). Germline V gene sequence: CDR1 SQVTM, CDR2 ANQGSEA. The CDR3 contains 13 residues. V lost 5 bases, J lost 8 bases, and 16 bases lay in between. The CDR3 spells CSVPGGGYHEQFF. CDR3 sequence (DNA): TGCAGCGTTCCGGGGGGCGGCTATCATGAGCAGTTCTTC.

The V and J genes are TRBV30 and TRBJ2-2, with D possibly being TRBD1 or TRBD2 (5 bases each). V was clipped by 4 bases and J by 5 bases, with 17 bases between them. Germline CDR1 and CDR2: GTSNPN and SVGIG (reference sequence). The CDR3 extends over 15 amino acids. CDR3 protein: CAWTLGTARTGELFF. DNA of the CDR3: TGTGCCTGGACACTAGGGACCGCCAGAACCGGGGAGCTGTTTTTT.

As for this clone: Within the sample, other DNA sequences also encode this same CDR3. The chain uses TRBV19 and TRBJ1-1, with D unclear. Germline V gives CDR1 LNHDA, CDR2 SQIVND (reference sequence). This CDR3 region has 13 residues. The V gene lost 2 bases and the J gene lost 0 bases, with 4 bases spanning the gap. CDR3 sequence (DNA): TGTGCCAGTAGTATAAAGATGAACACTGAAGCTTTCTTT. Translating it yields CASSIKMNTEAFF.

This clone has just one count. The CDR3 nucleotides read TGTGCCAGCAGCCTAGACTTGTCTGGGGCCAACGTCCTGACTTTC. This codes for CASSLDLSGANVLTF. The rearrangement joins TRBV7-6 to TRBJ2-6; no reliable D call. Trimming shortened V by 5 bases and J by 1 base, and 9 bases separated the two germline ends. The CDR3 spans 15 residues. Germline CDR1 reads SGHVS; CDR2 reads FNYEAQ.

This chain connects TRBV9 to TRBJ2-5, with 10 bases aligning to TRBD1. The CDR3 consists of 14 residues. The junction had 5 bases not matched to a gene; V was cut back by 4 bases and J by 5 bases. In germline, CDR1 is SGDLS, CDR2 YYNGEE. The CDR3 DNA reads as TGTGCCAGCAGCACGGGACAGGGGTTCGAGACCCAGTACTTC. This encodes CASSTGQGFETQYF.

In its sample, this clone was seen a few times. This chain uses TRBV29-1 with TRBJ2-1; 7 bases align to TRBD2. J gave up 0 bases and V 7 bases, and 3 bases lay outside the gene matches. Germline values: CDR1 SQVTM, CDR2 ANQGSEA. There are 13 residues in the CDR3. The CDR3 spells CSGIAGSYNEQFF. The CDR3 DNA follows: TGCAGCGGTATAGCGGGCTCCTACAATGAGCAGTTCTTC.

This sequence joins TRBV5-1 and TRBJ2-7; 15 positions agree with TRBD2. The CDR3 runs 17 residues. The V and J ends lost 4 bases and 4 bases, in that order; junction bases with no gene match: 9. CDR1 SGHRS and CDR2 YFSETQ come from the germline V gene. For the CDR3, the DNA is TGCGCCAGCAGCGGAACCGGGACTAGCGGGGGGCAGTACGAGCAGTACTTC. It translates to CASSGTGTSGGQYEQYF.

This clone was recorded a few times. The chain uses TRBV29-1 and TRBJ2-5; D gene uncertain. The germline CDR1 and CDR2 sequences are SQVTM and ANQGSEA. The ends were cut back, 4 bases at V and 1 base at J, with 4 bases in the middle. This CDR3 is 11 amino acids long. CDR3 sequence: CSVARQETQYF. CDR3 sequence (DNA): TGCAGCGTTGCTCGCCAAGAGACCCAGTACTTC.

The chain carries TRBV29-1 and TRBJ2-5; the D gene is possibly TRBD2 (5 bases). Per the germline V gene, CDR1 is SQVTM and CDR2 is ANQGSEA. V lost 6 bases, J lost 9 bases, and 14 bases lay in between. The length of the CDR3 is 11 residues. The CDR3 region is CSVPLSEAQYF. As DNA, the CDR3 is TGCAGCGTCCCTCTTAGCGAGGCCCAGTACTTC.

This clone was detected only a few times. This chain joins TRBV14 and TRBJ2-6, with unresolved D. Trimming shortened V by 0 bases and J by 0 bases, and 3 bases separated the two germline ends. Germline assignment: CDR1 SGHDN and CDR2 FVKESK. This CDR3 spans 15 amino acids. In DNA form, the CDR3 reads TGTGCCAGCAGCCAAGAGTTCTCTGGGGCCAACGTCCTGACTTTC. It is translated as CASSQEFSGANVLTF.

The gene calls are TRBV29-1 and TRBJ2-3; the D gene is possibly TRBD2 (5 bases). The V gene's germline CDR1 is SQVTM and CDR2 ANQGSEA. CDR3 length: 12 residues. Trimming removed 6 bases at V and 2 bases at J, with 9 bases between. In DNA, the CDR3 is TGCAGCGTAAGCGGACCCACAGATACGCAGTATTTT. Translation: CSVSGPTDTQYF.

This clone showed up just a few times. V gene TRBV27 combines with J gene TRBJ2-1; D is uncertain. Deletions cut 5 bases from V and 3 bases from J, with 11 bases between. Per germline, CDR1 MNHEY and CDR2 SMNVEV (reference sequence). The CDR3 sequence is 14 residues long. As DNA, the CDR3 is TGTGCCAGCAGTAAACCGGGCCGCTACAATGAGCAGTTCTTC. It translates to CASSKPGRYNEQFF.

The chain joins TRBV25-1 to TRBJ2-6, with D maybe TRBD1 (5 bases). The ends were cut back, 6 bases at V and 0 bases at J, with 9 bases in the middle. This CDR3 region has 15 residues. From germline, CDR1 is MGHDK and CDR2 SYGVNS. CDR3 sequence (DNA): TGTGCCAGCAGCCACGACAGCTCTGGGGCCAACGTCCTGACTTTC. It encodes CASSHDSSGANVLTF. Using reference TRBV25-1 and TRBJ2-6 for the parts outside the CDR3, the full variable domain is EADIYQTPRYLVIGTGKKITLECSQTMGHDKMYWYQQDPGMELHLIHYSYGVNSTEKGDLSSESTVSRIRTEHFPLTLESARPSHTSQYLCASSHDSSGANVLTFGAGSRLTVL.

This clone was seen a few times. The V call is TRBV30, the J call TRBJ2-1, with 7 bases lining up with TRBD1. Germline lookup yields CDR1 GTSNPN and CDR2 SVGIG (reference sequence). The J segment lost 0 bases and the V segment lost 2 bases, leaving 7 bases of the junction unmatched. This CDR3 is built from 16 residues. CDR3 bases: TGTGCCTGGAGTCAACAGGGGCTTAGCTCCTACAATGAGCAGTTCTTC. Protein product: CAWSQQGLSSYNEQFF.

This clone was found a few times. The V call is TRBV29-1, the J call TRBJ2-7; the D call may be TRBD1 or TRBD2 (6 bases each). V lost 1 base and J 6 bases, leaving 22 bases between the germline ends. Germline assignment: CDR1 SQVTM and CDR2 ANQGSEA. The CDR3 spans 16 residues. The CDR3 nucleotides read TGCAGCGTTGAAGCGGGGGCCGGGACCCTCTCCGGCGAGCAGTACTTC. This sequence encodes CSVEAGAGTLSGEQYF.

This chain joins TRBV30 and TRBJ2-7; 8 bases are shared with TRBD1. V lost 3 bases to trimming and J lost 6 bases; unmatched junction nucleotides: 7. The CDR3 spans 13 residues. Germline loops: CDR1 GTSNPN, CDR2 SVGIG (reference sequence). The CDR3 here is CAWSARTGGEQYF. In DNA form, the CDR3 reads TGTGCCTGGAGCGCTCGAACAGGGGGCGAGCAGTACTTC.

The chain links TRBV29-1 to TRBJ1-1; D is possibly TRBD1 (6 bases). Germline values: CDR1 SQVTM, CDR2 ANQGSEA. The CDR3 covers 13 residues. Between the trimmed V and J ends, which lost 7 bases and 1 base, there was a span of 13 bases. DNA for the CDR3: TGCAGCGCACTACAGGGACCGAACACTGAAGCTTTCTTT. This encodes CSALQGPNTEAFF.